This T cell receptor (beta chain) was identified in a study of T cells in Graves' hyperthyroidism and ophthalmopathy. Overall study results and limits: Most expanded thyroid clonotypes above 0.001 also appeared in blood.

This clonotype was picked up many times. Its specificity is not known. Diagnosing involved the use of clinical symptoms, serum thyroxine and TRAb, thyroid ultrasound and orbital computed tomography. RNA transcripts were the template for amplifying TCR beta CDR3 regions. Primed by the HTBI set, a first-round RT-PCR was run on the TCR CDR3. Each CDR3 protein gets one entry after TCRdb re-called the multiplex PCR reads with MiXCR. The profile covers fewer than 200,000 distinct CDR3 sequences, with 8% to 9.5% appearing a single time and 22% taken by the ten largest. The clonotype originates from a woman between 18 and 29 years old with Graves' hyperthyroidism that later progressed to Graves' ophthalmopathy. Sequencing input: blood.

In DNA form, the CDR3 reads TGCGCCAGCAGCTCGGAAGGGACAGCCAACACTGAAGCTTTCTTT. Its translation is CASSSEGTANTEAFF. This chain connects TRBV5-1 to TRBJ1-1; 7 bases are a match to TRBD1. After removal of 3 bases from V and 2 bases from J, the junction contained 7 bases not matched to a gene. Germline lookup yields CDR1 SGHRS and CDR2 YFSETQ. CDR3 length: 15 amino acids.